Presented here are 3 T cell receptor beta chains from one specimen sequenced in a study of T cells in Graves' hyperthyroidism and ophthalmopathy. The CDR3 regions of TCR beta were amplified from RNA transcripts. The TCR CDR3 first-round RT-PCR relied on the HTBI primer set. Each CDR3 protein is one row after TCRdb ran MiXCR on the multiplex PCR reads. Among fewer than 600,000 distinct CDR3 sequences listed, about 14% were seen once. The specimen was blood. Source of these receptors: a woman between 35 and 50 years old with Graves' hyperthyroidism.

The rearrangement uses TRBV19 and TRBJ1-1; 7 bases are shared with TRBD1. V lost 4 bases and J lost 1; bases outside the gene matches: 6. Germline CDR1 reads LNHDA; CDR2 reads SQIVND (reference sequence). The length of the CDR3 is 15 residues. The CDR3 spells CASSTQGVGNTEAFF. The DNA for the CDR3 is TGTGCCAGTAGTACGCAGGGGGTCGGGAACACTGAAGCTTTCTTT.

This clonotype showed up many times. The chain combines TRBV15 with TRBJ2-3; TRBD2 might be the D (5 bases). V was cut by 2 bases and J by 10 bases, with 13 bases left in between. This CDR3 is 13 amino acids long. CDR1 is LNHNV and CDR2 is YYDKDF in the germline V gene (reference sequence). This chain's CDR3 is CATSRSGGVAQYF. CDR3 in DNA: TGTGCCACCAGCAGAAGCGGAGGCGTGGCGCAGTATTTT.

This clonotype was detected many times. The chain employs TRBV5-1 and TRBJ1-4, with a weak D call TRBD1 (5 bases). CDR1 is SGHRS and CDR2 is YFSETQ in the germline V gene. The CDR3 length is 18 residues. The V gene lost 4 bases and the J gene lost 0 bases, with 19 bases spanning the gap. The CDR3 sequence: CASSLPPAGSATNEKLFF. Here the CDR3 DNA reads TGCGCCAGCAGCCTCCCCCCGGCAGGGTCAGCAACTAATGAAAAACTGTTTTTT.